The entry below describes one T cell receptor beta chain. The antigen is unknown. This entry belongs to a study of cytomegalovirus exposure and HLA in healthy donors. Study findings and constraints: Cytomegalovirus association was listed for 164 TCR beta chains. For cytomegalovirus status, the classifier reportedly gave diagnoses with high specificity and sensitivity. An analysis done earlier found most TCR beta V segments productive about 87% or about 30% of the time.

PCR amplification relied on 60 Vbeta primers (plus 13 Jbeta primers). The protocol was immunoSEQ multiplex PCR, while the TCRdb copy is restricted to in-frame clones and leaves out a portion. The sample holds some 170,000 clones, around 64% seen once. Germline V lookup: CDR1 MGHDK, CDR2 SYGVNS. Trimming removed 4 bases from V and 6 bases from J; junction bases left unmatched: 5. The CDR3 consists of 14 residues. The sample consisted of PBMCs. This sequence joins TRBV25-1 and TRBJ1-2; 10 bases line up with TRBD1. The origin of this receptor is a woman aged 30 to 39 in good health and CMV-seronegative. As DNA, the CDR3 is TGTGCCAGCAGTGGGAGTGGGACAGGGGATGGCTACACCTTC. Protein sequence: CASSGSGTGDGYTF.